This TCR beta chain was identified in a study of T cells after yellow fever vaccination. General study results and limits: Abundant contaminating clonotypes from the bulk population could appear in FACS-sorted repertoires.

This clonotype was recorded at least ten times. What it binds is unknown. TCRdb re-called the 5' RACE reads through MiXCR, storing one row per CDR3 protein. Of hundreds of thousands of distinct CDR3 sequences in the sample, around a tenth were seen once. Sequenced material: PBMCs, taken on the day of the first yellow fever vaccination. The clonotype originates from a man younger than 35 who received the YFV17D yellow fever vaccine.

The CDR3: CASSLGRQGGLRNSPLHF. The DNA of the CDR3 is TGTGCCAGCAGCTTGGGTCGGCAGGGAGGTTTGCGTAATTCACCCCTCCACTTT. The chain joins TRBV5-5 to TRBJ1-6; weak D call: TRBD1 (5 bases). Germline V gene lookup returns CDR1 SGHKS and CDR2 YYEKEE (reference sequence). The V and J ends lost 0 bases and 6 bases respectively, with 19 bases between them. The CDR3 totals 18 residues.